Following are 19 T cell receptor beta chains from one sample sequenced in a study of cytomegalovirus exposure and HLA in healthy donors. The PCR had 60 Vbeta and 13 Jbeta primers. Using immunoSEQ multiplex PCR, the repertoire was profiled, and TCRdb retains in-frame clones only, with some absent. The data show fewer than 150,000 clones, about 80% seen once. The sequencing input was PBMCs. The receptors here all came from a woman in her twenties or thirties in good health and CMV-seropositive.

This clone has just one count. The chain couples TRBV27 to TRBJ1-1; D is possibly TRBD1 (6 bases). Germline values: CDR1 MNHEY, CDR2 SMNVEV (reference sequence). The CDR3 is 15 amino acids. Between the trimmed V and J ends, which lost 5 bases and 0 bases, there was a span of 13 bases. The CDR3 DNA reads TGTGCCAGCAGTCCCAGGACAGTCCTGAACACTGAAGCTTTCTTT. This codes for CASSPRTVLNTEAFF.

J is TRBJ2-1 and V is TRBV7-6; TRBD2 aligns across 9 bases. The CDR3 covers 14 residues. The V segment lost 0 bases and the J segment 8 bases; nucleotides outside the gene matches: 2. Germline CDR1 SGHVS, CDR2 FNYEAQ. CDR3 region: CASSLAPSGDEQFF. DNA of the CDR3: TGTGCCAGCAGCTTAGCGCCTAGCGGGGATGAGCAGTTCTTC.

V gene TRBV5-1 combines with J gene TRBJ2-5, with D possibly TRBD1 on 7 matching bases. With 4 bases removed from V and 1 base from J, the gap between germline ends came to 20 bases. Germline CDR1 reads SGHRS; CDR2 reads YFSETQ. This CDR3 has 17 amino acids. The CDR3 sequence: CASSGGRQGGLQETQYF. The CDR3 nucleotides are TGCGCCAGCAGCGGTGGTCGGCAGGGGGGTCTCCAAGAGACCCAGTACTTC.

The CDR3 region is CAISPGTGIPEAFF. The CDR3 nucleotides read TGTGCCATCAGTCCCGGGACAGGGATTCCTGAAGCTTTCTTT. The chain links TRBV10-3 to TRBJ1-1; the match to TRBD1 covers 9 bases. Germline-derived CDR1 and CDR2 are ENHRY and SYGVKD. The CDR3 is 14 residues long. Trimming at V came to 5 bases and at J to 6 bases, leaving 7 bases not matched to a gene.

Comment on this clone: Sequence at one end of the junction differs from germline and may be a read error. Other DNA sequences in this specimen translate into the identical CDR3. The chain couples TRBV2 to TRBJ2-7; unclear D gene. This CDR3 region has 13 residues. Germline V lookup: CDR1 SNHLY, CDR2 FYNNEI. The CDR3 reads CSSKQNAAYEQYF. The CDR3 region has the DNA TGTTCCAGCAAGCAGAACGCGGCATACGAGCAGTACTTC.

V is TRBV28 and J is TRBJ1-1; possible D gene TRBD1, 6 bases. Germline V CDR1 and CDR2: MDHEN, SYDVKM. This CDR3 contains 20 residues. The V and J ends lost 3 bases and 0 bases respectively, with 26 bases between them. CDR3 in DNA: TGTGCCAGCAGTTTCCCCCTTCTGGACAGAAGCGAGAGAATGAACACTGAAGCTTTCTTT. Translated, it gives CASSFPLLDRSERMNTEAFF.

The chain employs TRBV6-5 and TRBJ1-1; D is perhaps TRBD1 (5 bases). The CDR3 contains 14 residues. V lost 6 bases, J lost 5 bases, and 16 bases lay in between. From germline, CDR1 is MNHEY and CDR2 SVGAGI. DNA of the CDR3: TGTGCCAGCAGACCTAACTCGGGGGAGACTGAAGCTTTCTTT. Its protein product is CASRPNSGETEAFF.

The chain carries TRBV29-1 and TRBJ1-2; no reliable D call. The ends were cut back, 3 bases at V and 0 bases at J, with 17 bases in the middle. Germline CDR1 and CDR2: SQVTM and ANQGSEA. The CDR3 has 16 residues. The CDR3 sequence is CSVDPGQRIANYGYTF. Here the CDR3 DNA reads TGCAGCGTTGACCCTGGGCAGCGGATAGCTAACTATGGCTACACCTTC. The variable domain in full, completed from reference TRBV29-1 and TRBJ1-2, reads SAVISQKPSRDICQRGTSLTIQCQVDSQVTMMFWYRQQPGQSLTLIATANQGSEATYESGFVIDKFPISRPNLTFSTLTVSNMSPEDSSIYLCSVDPGQRIANYGYTFGSGTRLTVV.

The chain combines TRBV6-5 with TRBJ1-2, with a tentative D call TRBD1 (6 bases). Trimming took off 5 bases at V and 3 bases at J, with 10 bases between the two ends. Looked up from germline, CDR1 is MNHEY and CDR2 is SVGAGI. The CDR3 sequence is 13 residues long. CDR3 region: CASSPQGDYGYTF. The CDR3 DNA follows: TGTGCCAGCAGTCCACAGGGTGACTATGGCTACACCTTC.

This rearrangement joins TRBV7-9 to TRBJ1-2, with D hard to call. The CDR3 spans 14 residues. V lost 0 bases and J lost 4, with 9 bases in between. From germline, CDR1 is SEHNR and CDR2 FQNEAQ (reference sequence). CDR3 nucleotide sequence: TGTGCCAGCAGCTTAGCGAACCTAAGCTATGGCTACACCTTC. It specifies CASSLANLSYGYTF.

The rearrangement joins TRBV19 to TRBJ1-5, with 7 bases fitting TRBD1. Germline CDR1 LNHDA, CDR2 SQIVND (reference sequence). This CDR3 is built from 17 residues. V lost 0 bases, J lost 5 bases, and 10 bases stayed unmatched. The CDR3 loop reads CASSIDRWDSRDQPQHF. CDR3 bases: TGTGCCAGTAGTATAGATAGATGGGACAGCCGGGATCAGCCCCAGCATTTT. Variable domain in full (rest from reference TRBV19 and TRBJ1-5): DGGITQSPKYLFRKEGQNVTLSCEQNLNHDAMYWYRQDPGQGLRLIYYSQIVNDFQKGDIAEGYSVSREKKESFPLTVTSAQKNPTAFYLCASSIDRWDSRDQPQHFGDGTRLSIL.

J is TRBJ1-1 and V is TRBV18, with D possibly TRBD1 on 5 matching bases. The germline V and J ends were trimmed by 3 bases and 1 base, with 6 bases remaining between them. Looked up from germline, CDR1 is KGHSH and CDR2 is LQKENI. The CDR3 is 13 residues long. The CDR3 spells CASSPQGNTEAFF. CDR3 in DNA: TGTGCCAGCTCACCGCAGGGGAACACTGAAGCTTTCTTT.

The V and J genes are TRBV2 and TRBJ2-7; D not resolved. Trimming stripped 7 bases from V and 1 base from J, with 11 bases between. CDR1 and CDR2 (germline): SNHLY, FYNNEI. The CDR3 totals 13 residues. CDR3 region: CASTGGTSYEQYF. CDR3 bases: TGTGCCAGCACTGGCGGAACTTCCTACGAGCAGTACTTC.

This clone has just one count. This chain links TRBV7-2 with TRBJ1-3; D ambiguous. CDR1 is SGHTA and CDR2 is FQGNSA in the germline V gene. This CDR3 has 15 amino acids. Trimming took off 5 bases at V and 3 bases at J, with 14 bases between the two ends. DNA for the CDR3: TGTGCCAGCAGCCCCCGGGTGGAAGGTGGAAACACCATATATTTT. This encodes CASSPRVEGGNTIYF.

This chain uses TRBV19 with TRBJ1-4, with 9 nucleotides matching TRBD1. CDR3 length equals 13 residues. Losses at the gene ends were 7 bases for V and 7 bases for J; bases not matched to a gene: 4. Germline V lookup: CDR1 LNHDA, CDR2 SQIVND (reference sequence). The CDR3 sequence: CASTGQGGEKLFF. The CDR3 DNA reads TGTGCCAGTACGGGACAGGGCGGTGAAAAACTGTTTTTT.

This chain joins TRBV7-9 and TRBJ2-7; TRBD1 aligns across 7 bases. The V and J ends lost 1 base and 3 bases, in that order; junction bases with no gene match: 15. CDR1 is SEHNR, CDR2 FQNEAQ, per germline (reference sequence). The CDR3 has 18 residues. The DNA for the CDR3 is TGTGCCAGCAGCTTAGTATTGAGAGGGGACAGAGTCCACTACGAGCAGTACTTC. It yields the protein CASSLVLRGDRVHYEQYF.

The chain joins TRBV6-5 to TRBJ1-4; D ambiguous. The CDR3 sequence is 13 residues long. Germline V gives CDR1 MNHEY, CDR2 SVGAGI. V shed 4 bases and J shed 8 bases, with 11 bases lying between them. CDR3 protein: CASSSRLGEKLFF. The DNA for the CDR3 is TGTGCCAGCAGTTCCAGGTTAGGAGAAAAACTGTTTTTT.

This chain links TRBV5-1 with TRBJ2-7, with a weak D call TRBD2 (5 bases). This CDR3 is 11 amino acids long. The V gene's germline CDR1 is SGHRS and CDR2 YFSETQ. The V and J ends lost 5 bases and 7 bases respectively, with 10 bases between them. CDR3 DNA: TGCGCCAGCAGAGGAGCGGAGGAGCAGTACTTC. This translates into CASRGAEEQYF.

This clone has more than one count but fewer than ten. This rearrangement joins TRBV21-1 to TRBJ1-6; the D segment call TRBD1 is taken from the table without a DNA check. TRBV21-1 is marked as a pseudogene. The CDR3 is made up of 17 amino acids. The CDR3 loop is CASGAGTGDSYNSPLHF. The CDR3 DNA is TGTGCCAGCGGAGCCGGGACAGGGGACTCCTATAATTCACCCCTCCACTTT.